The 21 T cell receptor beta chains listed next were all sequenced from one sample in a study of Ad26.COV2.S vaccination and SARS-CoV-2 variants. Treatment indicated: around 19 received Ad26.COV2.S at low or high dose, single or two shots; roughly five received placebo; per-sample allocation not given. The study sampled participants on day 63 after the first vaccine or placebo injection. Profiled with immunoSEQ multiplex PCR; TCRdb holds only in-frame clones, not every one. The sample has approximately 500,000 clones; approximately 90% are singletons. The sample here was peripheral blood, taken in a trial of Ad26.COV2.S vaccine versus placebo. These receptors originate from a person aged 18-60 years who received the Ad26.COV2.S COVID-19 vaccine or a placebo.

The chain links TRBV3-1 (or the pseudogene TRBV3-2) to TRBJ2-3, with 9 positions matching TRBD1. Germline trimming cut 6 bases from V and 2 bases from J; bases unmatched to any gene: 6. The CDR3 extends over 15 amino acids. Germline values: CDR1 LGHDT, CDR2 YNNKEL (reference sequence). CDR3 residues: CASSPDRGATDTQYF. The DNA of the CDR3 is TGTGCCAGCAGTCCCGACAGGGGGGCCACAGATACGCAGTATTTT.

The chain couples TRBV9 to TRBJ2-5; no clear D gene. V dropped 0 bases and J dropped 4 bases, with 7 bases sitting between them. The V gene's germline CDR1 is SGDLS and CDR2 YYNGEE. The CDR3 sequence is 13 residues long. The CDR3 nucleotides read TGTGCCAGCAGCGTAGGACACTTAGAGACCCAGTACTTC. Translated, it gives CASSVGHLETQYF.

The chain has TRBV9 and TRBJ2-1; a possible D gene is TRBD2 (6 bases). CDR1 and CDR2 (germline): SGDLS, YYNGEE. With 3 bases removed from V and 5 bases from J, the gap between germline ends came to 21 bases. This CDR3 region has 17 residues. In DNA, the CDR3 is TGTGCCAGCAGCGGTAACCGGTGGGGGGACCCGAACAATGAGCAGTTCTTC. This translates into CASSGNRWGDPNNEQFF.

The CDR3 nucleotides are TGTGCCACCAGCAGAGATCGACAGGGTTCAGATACGCAGTATTTT. This encodes CATSRDRQGSDTQYF. The chain combines TRBV15 with TRBJ2-3; 7 nucleotides line up with TRBD1. Germline CDR1 and CDR2: LNHNV and YYDKDF (reference sequence). V trimming: 0 bases; J trimming: 4 bases; junction bases outside the gene matches: 4. This CDR3 region has 15 residues.

This CDR3 reads CASSVYPLGQPNTEAFF. DNA of the CDR3: TGTGCCAGCAGCGTATACCCCCTGGGACAGCCGAACACTGAAGCTTTCTTT. The chain is built from TRBV9 and TRBJ1-1; 7 nucleotides line up with TRBD1. There are 17 residues in the CDR3. V lost 1 base, J lost 1 base, and 10 bases stayed unmatched. The germline CDR1 and CDR2 sequences are SGDLS and YYNGEE.

J is TRBJ2-7 and V is TRBV9, with TRBD1 as a possible D gene (6 bases). This CDR3 region has 14 residues. Germline CDR1 is SGDLS and CDR2 is YYNGEE. V was trimmed by 4 bases and J by 7 bases, leaving 18 bases between them. CDR3 sequence (DNA): TGTGCCAGCAGCCCCGGGACACCAGCCTGGGAGCAGTACTTC. It translates to CASSPGTPAWEQYF.

This chain connects TRBV13 to TRBJ2-7; D call uncertain. This CDR3 is 14 amino acids long. Trimming left V 0 bases short and J 1 base short, with 7 bases between. CDR1 PRHDT and CDR2 FYEKMQ come from the germline V gene (reference sequence). The CDR3 coding sequence is TGTGCCAGCAGCTTAGGGCGGATGTCCTACGAGCAGTACTTC. It translates to CASSLGRMSYEQYF.

The genes are TRBV20-1 and TRBJ2-6, with D hard to call. The CDR3 runs 18 residues. Deletions cut 3 bases from V and 2 bases from J, with 20 bases between. Germline V gene lookup returns CDR1 DFQATT and CDR2 SNEGSKA (reference sequence). CDR3 sequence (DNA): TGCAGTGCTAGTCAGCAAGCAGGAAAAGTTACTGGGGCCAACGTCCTGACTTTC. Protein: CSASQQAGKVTGANVLTF.

This clone was observed a single time. The rearrangement uses TRBV5-1 and TRBJ1-1; the match to TRBD1 covers 9 bases. Germline V gene lookup returns CDR1 SGHRS and CDR2 YFSETQ. J was trimmed by 4 bases and V by 2 bases; bases with no gene match: 6. The CDR3 length is 15 residues. The CDR3 nucleotides read TGCGCCAGCAGCTTCACAGGGGGCTTAGGCACTGAAGCTTTCTTT. Protein: CASSFTGGLGTEAFF. The variable domain in full, with the rest retrieved from reference TRBV5-1 and TRBJ1-1, is KAGVTQTPRYLIKTRGQQVTLSCSPISGHRSVSWYQQTPGQGLQFLFEYFSETQRNKGNFPGRFSGRQFSNSRSEMNVSTLELGDSALYLCASSFTGGLGTEAFFGQGTRLTVV.

The V and J genes are TRBV2 and TRBJ1-4, with 11 bases aligning to TRBD1. CDR3 length equals 14 residues. Per germline, CDR1 SNHLY and CDR2 FYNNEI. The ends lost 6 bases at V and 5 bases at J; junction bases unmatched: 2. The DNA for the CDR3 is TGTGCCAGCAGGGACAGGGGGCGGAATGAAAAACTGTTTTTT. Protein sequence: CASRDRGRNEKLFF. The full variable domain, completed using reference TRBV2 and TRBJ1-4, is EPEVTQTPSHQVTQMGQEVILRCVPISNHLYFYWYRQILGQKVEFLVSFYNNEISEKSEIFDDQFSVERPDGSNFTLKIRSTKLEDSAMYFCASRDRGRNEKLFFGSGTQLSVL.

The V call is TRBV19, the J call TRBJ2-7; no clear D. Between the trimmed V and J ends, which lost 6 bases and 0 bases, there was a span of 15 bases. Germline CDR1 and CDR2: LNHDA and SQIVND (reference sequence). The CDR3 length is 15 residues. CDR3 bases: TGTGCCAGTAGCAAGCGACTGGTTAGCTCCTACGAGCAGTACTTC. Its protein is CASSKRLVSSYEQYF.

Only one count was recorded for this clone. V usage is TRBV5-1 and J usage is TRBJ1-1; D possibly corresponds to TRBD1 (5 bases). Germline CDR1 SGHRS, CDR2 YFSETQ. The ends were cut back, 0 bases at V and 11 bases at J, with 14 bases in the middle. CDR3 length: 13 amino acids. This chain's CDR3 is CASSLGGRAVAFF. As DNA, the CDR3 is TGCGCCAGCAGCTTGGGCGGCAGGGCGGTTGCTTTCTTT.

This clone was seen only once. The J gene is TRBJ1-4, the V gene TRBV4-3; no firm D call. This CDR3 is 15 amino acids long. Germline loops: CDR1 LGHNA, CDR2 YSLEER. With 4 bases removed from V and 6 bases from J, the gap between germline ends came to 15 bases. In DNA form, the CDR3 reads TGCGCCAGCAGCCCAACGACCCTCGGGGATGAAAAACTGTTTTTT. It is translated as CASSPTTLGDEKLFF.

The chain uses TRBV5-1 and TRBJ2-6, with TRBD1 matching over 8 bases. V lost 4 bases to trimming and J lost 0 bases; unmatched junction nucleotides: 12. The CDR3 runs 19 residues. Looked up from germline, CDR1 is SGHRS and CDR2 is YFSETQ. Here the CDR3 reads CASSPTGQGSVSGANVLTF. The CDR3 region has the DNA TGCGCCAGCAGCCCAACCGGACAGGGCAGCGTCTCTGGGGCCAACGTCCTGACTTTC.

The chain combines TRBV29-1 with TRBJ2-2; maybe TRBD1 (6 bases). CDR3 length equals 14 residues. Trimming left V 4 bases short and J 4 bases short, with 13 bases between. Germline V lookup: CDR1 SQVTM, CDR2 ANQGSEA. The CDR3 sequence is CSVGGTFGTGELFF. CDR3 nucleotides: TGCAGCGTTGGAGGGACATTTGGCACCGGGGAGCTGTTTTTT.

This chain uses TRBV19 with TRBJ2-1; unclear D gene. The length of the CDR3 is 15 residues. Trimming took off 10 bases at V and 2 bases at J, with 18 bases between the two ends. The germline gives CDR1 LNHDA, CDR2 SQIVND (reference sequence). The CDR3 DNA reads as TGTGCCACCTCGAGGCCACCGACCACCTACAATGAGCAGTTCTTC. Translating gives CATSRPPTTYNEQFF.

The gene calls are TRBV19 and TRBJ2-1, with 9 bases fitting TRBD1. Germline lookup yields CDR1 LNHDA and CDR2 SQIVND (reference sequence). The CDR3 length is 15 residues. J lost 7 bases, V lost 7 bases, and 11 bases had no gene match. The CDR3 reads CASNMRTGAGNEQFF. In nucleotides, the CDR3 is TGTGCCAGTAATATGCGGACAGGGGCAGGTAATGAGCAGTTCTTC.

This clone was recorded once. The chain uses TRBV28 and TRBJ2-7; 7 nucleotides agree with TRBD1. This CDR3 has 16 amino acids. The trim removed 1 base at V and 2 bases at J, leaving 8 bases unmatched. In germline, CDR1 is MDHEN, CDR2 SYDVKM. CDR3 sequence: CASSLSGRGPTYEQYF. The CDR3 DNA is TGTGCCAGCAGTTTATCGGGAAGGGGGCCTACCTACGAGCAGTACTTC.

The chain has TRBV28 and TRBJ2-7; 8 nucleotides align to TRBD1. Germline CDR1 is MDHEN and CDR2 is SYDVKM. CDR3 length: 15 residues. The V segment lost 6 bases and the J segment 1 base; nucleotides outside the gene matches: 8. The CDR3 loop is CASRPYGTGSYEQYF. DNA for the CDR3: TGTGCCAGCAGGCCCTACGGGACAGGATCCTACGAGCAGTACTTC.

With regard to this clone: This CDR3 is also generated by other DNA sequences in the sample. The chain joins TRBV2 to TRBJ1-1, with 8 bases aligning to TRBD1. V was pared by 8 bases and J by 3 bases, with 5 bases of the junction left unmatched. The CDR3 totals 13 residues. Germline V gene data show CDR1 as SNHLY and CDR2 as FYNNEI. CDR3 sequence: CASRKDRDTEAFF. CDR3 DNA sequence: TGTGCCAGCCGAAAGGACAGGGACACTGAAGCTTTCTTT.

The chain joins TRBV6-2 or TRBV6-3 to TRBJ1-5; D ambiguous. The germline V and J ends were trimmed by 7 bases and 2 bases, with 18 bases remaining between them. The CDR3 is made up of 16 amino acids. The germline CDR1 and CDR2 sequences are MNHEY and SVGEGT. The CDR3 spells CASTPGLGTGNQPQHF. Written as DNA, the CDR3 is TGTGCCAGCACCCCGGGGTTGGGCACCGGCAATCAGCCCCAGCATTTT.